Listed below are T cell receptor beta chains from one sample, sequenced in a study of T cell responses to AZD1222 COVID-19 vaccine. Generated by immunoSEQ multiplex PCR, the TCRdb table keeps only in-frame clones and is missing some. This table holds roughly 65,000 clones, roughly 80% found once. Specimen: peripheral blood, collected 28 days after the second AZD1222 dose. These receptors all come from an adult who received the AZD1222 COVID-19 vaccine. Each CDR3 is given with its conserved first and last residue.

TRBJ2-7 | TRBV5-1 | CASSPREAGSYEQYF
TRBJ1-1 | TRBV28 | CASSSGGARTEAFF
TRBJ2-1 | TRBV7-9 | CASRVAGGNEQFF
TRBJ1-2 | TRBV3-1/TRBV3-2 | CAISQGANYGYTF
TRBJ2-1 | TRBV7-9 | CASSVAGLYNEQFF
TRBJ2-1 | TRBV18 | CASSPPSGSSYNEQFF
TRBJ1-3 | TRBV27 | CASSPGPHSGNTIYF
TRBJ2-3 | TRBV7-3 | CASSPSGGRGWDTQYF
TRBJ1-1 | TRBV19 | CASSPSSGGAFF
TRBJ1-2 | TRBV5-1 | CASSPGLAGARANYGYTF
TRBJ1-1 | TRBV7-9 | CASRQGLSPMNTEAFF
TRBJ1-6 | TRBV7-9 | CASSFNNSPLHF
TRBJ2-5 | TRBV6-6 | CASSYGGRAGMKTQYF
TRBJ1-5 | TRBV29-1 | CSVVTGEDNQPQHF
TRBJ1-3 | TRBV11-2 | CASSTNQGTGGNTIYF
TRBJ2-1 | TRBV11-3 | CASSLAIGARWNEQFF
TRBJ1-6 | TRBV5-5 | CASSLETVNSPLHF
TRBJ2-3 | TRBV5-1 | CASSLVQITDTQYF
TRBJ2-7 | TRBV12-3/TRBV12-4 | CASSLSGGYEQYF
TRBJ2-3 | TRBV30 | CAWTKSGDTQYF
TRBJ1-2 | TRBV6-5 | CASGQGAGGYTF
TRBJ1-5 | TRBV2 | CASSLNQPQHF
TRBJ2-3 | TRBV5-1 | CASSLNRGHRDTQYF
TRBJ1-6 | TRBV9 | CASSPRSSSYNSPLHF
TRBJ1-1 | TRBV29-1 | CSVGGGMNTEAFF
TRBJ2-2 | TRBV7-9 | CASSLNRGNTGELFF